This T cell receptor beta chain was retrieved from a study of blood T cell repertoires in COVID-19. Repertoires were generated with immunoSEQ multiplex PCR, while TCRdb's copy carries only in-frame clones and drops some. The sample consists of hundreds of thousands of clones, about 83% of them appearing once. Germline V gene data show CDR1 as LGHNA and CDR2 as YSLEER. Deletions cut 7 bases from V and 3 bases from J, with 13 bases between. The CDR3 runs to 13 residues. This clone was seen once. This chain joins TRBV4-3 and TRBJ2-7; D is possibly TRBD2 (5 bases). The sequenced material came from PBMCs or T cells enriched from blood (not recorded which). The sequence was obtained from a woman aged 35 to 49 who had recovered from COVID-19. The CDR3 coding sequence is TGCGCCAGCAACGGACTGGAGGTCTACGAGCAGTACGTC. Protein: CASNGLEVYEQYV.